This T cell receptor beta chain was captured by sequencing in a study of technical replicates of blood from several donors (TCRdb year 2017). The CDR3 sequence holds 15 residues, the cysteine and phenylalanine included. The read is trimmed to its CDR3 DNA, 45 bases read in frame from base 1. The CDR1 and CDR2 encoded by the germline V gene are MDHEN and SYDVKM. The trim is 3 bases for V and 0 bases for J, with a gap of 12 bases between the germline ends. Library generation was performed with the immunoSEQ multiplex PCR assay. TCRdb provides this immuneACCESS table in a form limited to in-frame rearrangements. Some clones are lacking; in checked studies, under half of them reflect an unresolved V gene, and why the rest are absent is not known. The sample has 84,000 or so clones on record, roughly 94% of them singletons. Of the sample, roughly 0.25% is held by the ten largest clones. To note about this clone: Its antigen is still unknown. No much larger clone exists at a distance of one base, and base qualities are not known.

The sequencing input was T cells isolated from PBMCs. The source of this sequence is a human donor in good health. This chain is built from TRBV28 and TRBJ2-7, with TRBD1 as a weak D call on 6 bases. The DNA sequence follows: TGTGCCAGCAGTTTTACAGACAGGCACTCCTACGAGCAGTACTTC. Its product reads: CASSFTDRHSYEQYF.